These 31 T cell receptor beta chains were all obtained from the same sample, sequenced in a study of lymphopenia after photon versus proton radiotherapy. Assay: immunoSEQ multiplex PCR; the TCRdb copy retains only in-frame clones and omits some. In the table there are approximately 30,000 clones, roughly 80% of which are singletons. The sample was peripheral blood, taken from a patient treated with photon-based radiotherapy. These receptors were taken from a woman aged 45-60 years with pancreatic cancer.

The chain combines TRBV4-1 with TRBJ2-1; D is unresolved. Germline assignment: CDR1 MGHRA and CDR2 YSYEKL. V was trimmed by 1 base and J by 0 bases, leaving 10 bases between them. This CDR3 region has 16 residues. For the CDR3, the DNA is TGCGCCAGCAGCCAAGGGGGTGGTGGCTCCTACAATGAGCAGTTCTTC. Translated: CASSQGGGGSYNEQFF.

This clone was seen just once. V and J are TRBV27 and TRBJ2-5; D is unresolved. The CDR3 runs 13 residues. From germline, CDR1 is MNHEY and CDR2 SMNVEV (reference sequence). The DNA of the CDR3 is TGTACCGGACCCCCGAACCTCGATGGGACCCAGTACTTC. Protein sequence: CTGPPNLDGTQYF.

The rearrangement uses TRBV29-1 and TRBJ2-3; the D gene is possibly TRBD2 (6 bases). Deletions cut 2 bases from V and 0 bases from J, with 15 bases between. This CDR3 region has 16 residues. Germline V gene sequence: CDR1 SQVTM, CDR2 ANQGSEA. The CDR3 nucleotides read TGCAGCGTTGAACGTCAGAGGAGGGTTAGCACAGATACGCAGTATTTT. It is translated as CSVERQRRVSTDTQYF.

The rearrangement uses TRBV30 and TRBJ1-1, with a weak D call TRBD1 (5 bases). Germline V CDR1 and CDR2: GTSNPN, SVGIG (reference sequence). This CDR3 comprises 15 residues. V dropped 1 base and J dropped 1 base, with 13 bases sitting between them. The CDR3 protein is CAWSGQKGSNTEAFF. The DNA for the CDR3 is TGTGCCTGGAGTGGACAGAAGGGCTCGAACACTGAAGCTTTCTTT.

This rearrangement joins TRBV7-9 to TRBJ1-2; TRBD1 is a possible D gene (6 bases). V lost 3 bases, J lost 8 bases, and 19 bases lay in between. CDR1 SEHNR and CDR2 FQNEAQ come from the germline V gene (reference sequence). The CDR3 is 15 residues long. The CDR3: CASSFGPGGAEGYTF. In DNA form, the CDR3 reads TGTGCCAGCAGCTTCGGCCCGGGGGGCGCGGAAGGCTACACCTTC.

This clone was seen a handful of times. The same CDR3 arises from other DNA sequences in this sample as well. The chain employs TRBV29-1 and TRBJ2-1; TRBD1 matches at 9 bases. Trimming at V came to 6 bases and at J to 0 bases, leaving 12 bases not matched to a gene. Germline CDR1 and CDR2: SQVTM and ANQGSEA. This CDR3 is 17 amino acids long. CDR3: CSVQGQGNGGSYNEQFF. For the CDR3, the DNA is TGCAGCGTACAGGGACAGGGCAACGGGGGCTCCTACAATGAGCAGTTCTTC.

The chain is built from TRBV30 and TRBJ1-1, with 8 nucleotides matching TRBD1. With V trimmed by 2 bases and J by 1 base, 6 bases remained unmatched. Looked up from germline, CDR1 is GTSNPN and CDR2 is SVGIG (reference sequence). The CDR3 totals 15 residues. The DNA of the CDR3 is TGTGCCTGGAGTACAGGGGGGATTTCGAACACTGAAGCTTTCTTT. The encoded protein is CAWSTGGISNTEAFF.

This chain links TRBV8-2 with TRBJ2-6; TRBD1, the table's D call, lacks a check against the DNA. TRBV8-2 is noted as a pseudogene. This CDR3 contains 16 residues. CDR3 in DNA: TGTGGCACCGCAAATATAACACAAAGTCGGGCCAACGTCCTGACTTTC. This translates into CGTANITQSRANVLTF.

The V call is TRBV30, the J call TRBJ2-7; 7 nucleotides agree with TRBD2. V shed 1 base, J shed 0 bases, and the junction held 6 bases outside the gene matches. Germline V gene data show CDR1 as GTSNPN and CDR2 as SVGIG (reference sequence). The CDR3 is 15 residues long. For the CDR3, the DNA is TGTGCCTGGAGTGCGAGCGGGACTCCCTCCTACGAGCAGTACTTC. Translating gives CAWSASGTPSYEQYF.

The CDR3 here is CAISLDQGEKLFF. The CDR3 DNA reads as TGTGCCATCAGCTTGGATCAGGGGGAAAAACTGTTTTTT. The V gene is TRBV6-1, the J gene TRBJ1-4; TRBD1 might be the D (6 bases). CDR1 and CDR2 (germline): MNHNS, SASEGT. V was pared by 10 bases and J by 8 bases, with 17 bases between. The CDR3 is 13 amino acids.

This clone was detected only once. The chain joins TRBV30 to TRBJ1-1; D call uncertain. This CDR3 has 11 residues. Trimming removed 5 bases from V and 2 bases from J, with 6 bases in between. CDR1 and CDR2 from the germline V gene are GTSNPN and SVGIG (reference sequence). CDR3 sequence: CAWARNTEAFF. In DNA form, the CDR3 reads TGTGCCTGGGCTAGAAACACTGAAGCTTTCTTT.

This clone occurred once. The chain combines TRBV5-1 with TRBJ1-3; tentative D call: TRBD1 (6 bases). Trimming removed 3 bases from V and 0 bases from J, with 7 bases in between. Germline V gene lookup returns CDR1 SGHRS and CDR2 YFSETQ. The CDR3 loop spans 14 amino acids. The CDR3 reads CASSSGVSGNTIYF. Here the CDR3 DNA reads TGCGCCAGCAGCTCAGGGGTCTCTGGAAACACCATATATTTT.

The rearrangement uses TRBV13 and TRBJ2-2, with no clear D. This CDR3 contains 16 residues. The V end lost 1 base, the J end lost 1 base, and 10 bases lay between the germline ends. Germline loops: CDR1 PRHDT, CDR2 FYEKMQ (reference sequence). The CDR3 DNA reads as TGTGCCAGCAGCTTAGTGCGTAGGCAGAACACCGGGGAGCTGTTTTTT. Translation: CASSLVRRQNTGELFF.

The rearrangement joins TRBV27 to TRBJ1-2; weak D call: TRBD1 (6 bases). V lost 5 bases and J 4 bases, leaving 14 bases between the germline ends. Looked up from germline, CDR1 is MNHEY and CDR2 is SMNVEV (reference sequence). This CDR3 is built from 14 residues. The CDR3 DNA sequence: TGTGCCAGCAGTAGGGGGTCTCTTGCCTATGGCTACACCTTC. Translating it yields CASSRGSLAYGYTF.

The chain uses TRBV27 and TRBJ2-7, with D possibly TRBD2 on 6 matching bases. Trimming left V 7 bases short and J 6 bases short, with 28 bases between. Germline V gene data show CDR1 as MNHEY and CDR2 as SMNVEV (reference sequence). The CDR3 loop spans 17 amino acids. The CDR3 loop reads CASTIRGLPVGASEQYF. The CDR3 DNA is TGTGCCAGCACCATAAGGGGACTCCCCGTGGGAGCGTCCGAGCAGTACTTC.

The gene calls are TRBV30 and TRBJ2-1, with 12 bases that match TRBD2. J lost 5 bases, V lost 2 bases, and 7 bases had no gene match. The V gene's germline CDR1 is GTSNPN and CDR2 SVGIG (reference sequence). The CDR3 runs 16 residues. The chain's CDR3 is CAWSTSGRFLNNEQFF. The CDR3 bases are TGTGCCTGGAGTACTAGCGGGAGGTTTTTGAACAATGAGCAGTTCTTC.

This chain uses TRBV10-2 with TRBJ2-5; the D gene is possibly TRBD2 (5 bases). Trimming stripped 4 bases from V and 5 bases from J, with 11 bases between. The CDR3 loop spans 13 amino acids. Germline V gene data show CDR1 as WSHSY and CDR2 as SAAADI. CDR3 region: CASSVGLYETQYF. The CDR3 region has the DNA TGCGCCAGCAGTGTCGGACTGTACGAGACCCAGTACTTC.

This chain joins TRBV10-2 and TRBJ2-2; 7 positions agree with TRBD1. The CDR3 consists of 17 residues. Per germline, CDR1 WSHSY and CDR2 SAAADI. V shed 0 bases and J 1 base; nucleotides not matched to a gene: 5. The CDR3 DNA reads TGCGCCAGCAGTGAGTCTTTCGGACAGGTGAACACCGGGGAGCTGTTTTTT. Translating gives CASSESFGQVNTGELFF.

This sequence joins TRBV7-9 and TRBJ2-7; D is unclear. V lost 0 bases and J lost 5, with 20 bases in between. CDR1 is SEHNR and CDR2 is FQNEAQ in the germline V gene (reference sequence). This CDR3 contains 17 residues. The CDR3 DNA follows: TGTGCCAGCAGCTTAGCGCTTGGGCCTATTGGGATTGACGAGCAGTACTTC. Amino acids: CASSLALGPIGIDEQYF.

The gene calls are TRBV4-3 and TRBJ2-3; 15 bases agree with TRBD2. Germline V gene lookup returns CDR1 LGHNA and CDR2 YSLEER. V shed 4 bases, J shed 1 base, and the junction held 6 bases outside the gene matches. The CDR3 has 18 amino acids. The CDR3 here is CASSLGLAGGPGTDTQYF. The CDR3 nucleotides read TGCGCCAGCAGCCTGGGACTAGCGGGAGGACCGGGCACAGATACGCAGTATTTT.

The chain employs TRBV7-2 and TRBJ2-7; D is tentatively TRBD1 or TRBD2 (6 bases each). Between the trimmed V and J ends, which lost 5 bases and 3 bases, there was a span of 20 bases. The CDR3 sequence is 16 residues long. Germline lookup yields CDR1 SGHTA and CDR2 FQGNSA. For the CDR3, the DNA is TGTGCCAGCAGCCTCTCCGGGGGCGGCAGCTTCTACGAGCAGTACTTC. Encoded protein: CASSLSGGGSFYEQYF. Looking up the rest from reference TRBV7-2 and TRBJ2-7 gives the full variable domain: GAGVSQSPSNKVTEKGKDVELRCDPISGHTALYWYRQSLGQGLEFLIYFQGNSAPDKSGLPSDRFSAERTGGSVSTLTIQRTQQEDSAVYLCASSLSGGGSFYEQYFGPGTRLTVT.

V is TRBV7-9 and J is TRBJ1-1; TRBD1 aligns across 8 bases. Germline loops: CDR1 SEHNR, CDR2 FQNEAQ (reference sequence). CDR3 length equals 12 residues. V lost 3 bases, J lost 10 bases, and 4 bases stayed unmatched. The CDR3 coding sequence is TGTGCCAGCAGCTTCGGACAGGGAGGAGCTTTCTTT. Translating gives CASSFGQGGAFF. Drawing the rest from reference TRBV7-9 and TRBJ1-1, the complete variable domain is DTGVSQNPRHKITKRGQNVTFRCDPISEHNRLYWYRQTLGQGPEFLTYFQNEAQLEKSRLLSDRFSAERPKGSFSTLEIQRTEQGDSAMYLCASSFGQGGAFFGQGTRLTVV.

V gene TRBV18 combines with J gene TRBJ2-5; 7 bases are shared with TRBD2. Trimming at V came to 0 bases and at J to 3 bases, leaving 7 bases not matched to a gene. The V gene's germline CDR1 is KGHSH and CDR2 LQKENI. The CDR3 spans 16 residues. The CDR3 DNA sequence: TGTGCCAGCTCACCACCGGGCGGCGGGAGAAAAGAGACCCAGTACTTC. Its translation: CASSPPGGGRKETQYF.

This clone was found a few times. The chain recombines TRBV7-2 with TRBJ1-2, with D uncertain. Trimming stripped 6 bases from V and 6 bases from J, with 14 bases between. The CDR3 covers 13 residues. Germline V gives CDR1 SGHTA, CDR2 FQGNSA. The CDR3 bases are TGTGCCAGCAGTGCTCTGGGGTTGGATGGCTACACCTTC. Its protein is CASSALGLDGYTF.

The rearrangement links TRBV28 to TRBJ1-5; 12 bases match TRBD1. CDR3 length equals 14 residues. CDR1 and CDR2 (germline): MDHEN, SYDVKM. The V and J ends lost 6 bases and 9 bases, in that order; junction bases with no gene match: 6. The CDR3 reads CASSRDRGLRPQHF. The CDR3 region has the DNA TGTGCCAGCAGCCGGGACAGGGGGCTTAGGCCCCAGCATTTT. The full variable domain, rest sourced from reference TRBV28 and TRBJ1-5, is DVKVTQSSRYLVKRTGEKVFLECVQDMDHENMFWYRQDPGLGLRLIYFSYDVKMKEKGDIPEGYSVSREKKERFSLILESASTNQTSMYLCASSRDRGLRPQHFGDGTRLSIL.

The genes are TRBV10-3 and TRBJ1-5; 8 bases line up with TRBD1. Trimming at V came to 0 bases and at J to 6 bases, leaving 10 bases not matched to a gene. The germline V gene encodes CDR1 ENHRY and CDR2 SYGVKD. The CDR3 is made up of 17 amino acids. DNA for the CDR3: TGTGCCATCAGTGAGTCCCTTGAGACAGGGGCCGGTCAGCCCCAGCATTTT. Translated: CAISESLETGAGQPQHF.

This clone was observed a few times. The same CDR3 can be traced to other DNA sequences in this sample. The V gene is TRBV7-6, the J gene TRBJ2-5; D not certain. Between the trimmed V and J ends, which lost 2 bases and 1 base, there was a span of 11 bases. Germline lookup yields CDR1 SGHVS and CDR2 FNYEAQ. The CDR3 runs 15 residues. The CDR3 sequence: CASSLSGSRQETQYF. The CDR3 DNA is TGTGCCAGCAGCTTATCGGGCAGCCGCCAAGAGACCCAGTACTTC.

The chain has TRBV5-5 and TRBJ2-1; 7 nucleotides match TRBD2. This CDR3 region has 11 residues. V dropped 9 bases and J dropped 5; count of bases not matched to a gene: 2. The germline CDR1 and CDR2 sequences are SGHKS and YYEKEE (reference sequence). The CDR3 DNA reads TGTGCCATGGGGAGGGACAATGAGCAGTTCTTC. This gives the protein CAMGRDNEQFF.

This chain connects TRBV10-3 to TRBJ2-3; D possibly corresponds to TRBD1 (5 bases). This CDR3 spans 15 amino acids. The germline V and J ends were trimmed by 0 bases and 1 base, with 8 bases remaining between them. Per the germline V gene, CDR1 is ENHRY and CDR2 is SYGVKD. The CDR3 here is CAISESETGTDTQYF. The CDR3 nucleotides are TGTGCCATCAGTGAGTCAGAGACAGGCACAGATACGCAGTATTTT.

This clone appeared a few times. CDR3 DNA sequence: TGTGCCAGCAGGACGGACCTAGCCAAAAACATTCAGTACTTC. It yields the protein CASRTDLAKNIQYF. This chain uses TRBV6-1 with TRBJ2-4; D not resolved. The CDR3 totals 14 residues. V shed 6 bases and J shed 0 bases, with 9 bases lying between them. CDR1 is MNHNS and CDR2 is SASEGT in the germline V gene.

The genes are TRBV6-5 and TRBJ2-5; 7 bases match TRBD2. J lost 4 bases, V lost 3 bases, and 8 bases had no gene match. From germline, CDR1 is MNHEY and CDR2 SVGAGI. The CDR3 is 15 residues long. Written as DNA, the CDR3 is TGTGCCAGCAGTTATAATGGGCGGGGGAGAGAGACCCAGTACTTC. As protein: CASSYNGRGRETQYF.